Listed below are T cell receptor beta chains from one sample, sequenced in a study of breast tumors, draining lymph nodes, adjacent tissues. TCRdb recomputed calls from the multiplex PCR reads with MiXCR, one row per CDR3 protein. The sample has approximately 89,000 distinct CDR3 sequences; more than 25% are singletons. Specimen: axillary lymph node tissue. The receptors were sampled from a female donor with breast cancer. Some clones in this sample may be carry-over from other donors' samples. CDR3s include the opening cysteine and the closing phenylalanine or tryptophan. A D gene is named only where the DNA matches it firmly. Size is stated for part of the rows, as once, few or many counts, or as a class when the clone is expanded.

D gene | J gene | clone size | CDR3 length | V gene | CDR3 protein | CDR3 DNA
- | TRBJ2-3 | few | 16 | TRBV5-6 | CASSAGISQYTDTQYF | TGTGCCAGCAGCGCCGGGATTTCCCAATACACAGATACGCAGTATTTT
TRBD2 | TRBJ2-1 | once | 14 | TRBV10-3 | CARGTSGSYNEQFF | TGTGCTAGAGGGACTAGCGGCTCCTACAATGAGCAGTTCTTC
- | TRBJ2-4 | - | 12 | TRBV27 | CASGERFGIQYF | TGTGCCAGCGGGGAGAGGTTTGGCATTCAGTACTTC
TRBD2 | TRBJ2-7 | many | 16 | TRBV7-2 | CASSPWTSGPAYEQYF | TGTGCCAGCAGCCCTTGGACTAGCGGGCCGGCCTACGAGCAGTACTTC
TRBD1 | TRBJ2-4 | many | 13 | TRBV20-1 | CSAPGGGQDIQYF | TGCAGTGCGCCAGGGGGCGGTCAAGACATTCAGTACTTC
- | TRBJ1-2 | many | 13 | TRBV12-3/TRBV12-4 | CASDPEGDYGYTF | TGTGCCAGCGACCCTGAGGGGGACTATGGCTACACCTTC
- | TRBJ2-5 | - | 12 | TRBV30 | CTWSAGVGTQYF | TGTACCTGGAGTGCTGGGGTTGGGACCCAGTACTTC
TRBD1 | TRBJ1-2 | - | 14 | TRBV2 | CAIGGDRERCGYTF | TGTGCCATCGGTGGGGACAGGGAACGGTGCGGCTACACCTTC
- | TRBJ1-2 | many | 14 | TRBV3-1 | CASSQDWEGRGYTF | TGTGCCAGCAGCCAAGATTGGGAAGGTCGGGGCTACACCTTC
- | TRBJ1-6 | - | 16 | TRBV12-3/TRBV12-4 | CASSLDTELHNSPLHF | TGTGCCAGCAGTCTCGACACAGAGCTTCATAATTCACCCCTCCACTTT
- | TRBJ1-4 | many | 14 | TRBV12-3/TRBV12-4 | CASSFGGGIEKLFF | TGTGCCAGCAGTTTCGGCGGTGGGATTGAAAAACTGTTTTTT
- | TRBJ2-2 | many | 14 | TRBV9 | CASSVGGDTGELFF | TGTGCCAGCAGCGTAGGCGGAGACACCGGGGAGCTGTTTTTT
- | TRBJ1-1 | - | 15 | TRBV30 | CAWSGSKSMNTEAFF | TGTGCCTGGAGTGGTTCCAAGAGCATGAACACTGAAGCTTTCTTT
- | TRBJ1-2 | - | 16 | TRBV2 | CASRREQGVGNYGYTF | TGTGCCAGCAGGCGGGAACAGGGAGTCGGGAACTATGGCTACACCTTC
TRBD1 | TRBJ2-3 | many | 16 | TRBV7-3 | CASSLTLDRETDTQYF | TGTGCCAGCAGCTTAACTTTGGACAGGGAGACAGATACGCAGTATTTT
- | TRBJ2-5 | once | 13 | TRBV29-1 | CGVEGPILETQYF | TGCGGCGTTGAAGGACCGATTCTGGAGACCCAGTACTTC
- | TRBJ2-4 | many | 16 | TRBV20-1 | CSARDFRGLAKNIQYF | TGCAGTGCTAGAGATTTCAGGGGACTAGCCAAAAACATTCAGTACTTC
TRBD1 | TRBJ2-7 | - | 16 | TRBV24-1 | CATSDYPGQGDREQYF | TGTGCCACCAGTGATTACCCTGGACAGGGGGACCGGGAGCAGTACTTC
TRBD2 | TRBJ2-1 | few | 15 | TRBV30 | CAWTSGRQPSYEQFF | TGTGCCTGGACTAGCGGGAGACAACCCAGCTATGAGCAGTTCTTC
- | TRBJ2-7 | - | 12 | TRBV5-5 | CASSSVVAEQYF | TGTGCCAGCAGCTCGGTGGTAGCCGAGCAGTACTTC
TRBD1 | TRBJ2-2 | many | 15 | TRBV7-3 | CASSPQGADTGELFF | TGTGCCAGCAGCCCTCAGGGGGCGGACACCGGGGAGCTGTTTTTT
- | TRBJ1-2 | many | 13 | TRBV30 | CAWGTSGDGGYTF | TGTGCCTGGGGTACCTCCGGGGATGGTGGCTACACCTTC
TRBD1 | TRBJ2-1 | many | 14 | TRBV30 | CAWTNRGRGNEQFF | TGTGCCTGGACCAACAGGGGGCGAGGCAATGAGCAGTTCTTC
- | TRBJ2-1 | many | 14 | TRBV9 | CASSPIPGADEQFF | TGTGCCAGCAGCCCTATACCAGGCGCGGATGAGCAGTTCTTC
- | TRBJ2-5 | many | 18 | TRBV7-8 | CASSSAPQGGVNQETQYF | TGTGCCAGCAGCTCCGCGCCTCAGGGGGGAGTCAACCAAGAGACCCAGTACTTC
- | TRBJ1-1 | many | 13 | TRBV7-9 | CASSLKSNTEAFF | TGTGCCAGCAGCTTAAAGTCCAACACTGAAGCTTTCTTT
- | TRBJ2-5 | many | 14 | TRBV7-9 | CASSLYRGGETQYF | TGTGCCAGCAGCTTATACAGGGGGGGAGAGACCCAGTACTTC
- | TRBJ2-5 | many | 11 | TRBV7-9 | CASSSGETQYF | TGTGCCAGCAGTTCGGGGGAGACCCAGTACTTC
- | TRBJ2-3 | many | 13 | TRBV7-6 | CASRGGAQETQYF | TGTGCCAGCAGGGGGGGGGCCCAGGAGACGCAGTATTTT
TRBD1 | TRBJ2-5 | many | 15 | TRBV5-1 | CASSLDRGRVETQYF | TGCGCCAGCAGCTTGGACAGGGGGCGGGTAGAGACCCAGTACTTC
- | TRBJ1-2 | many | 16 | TRBV28 | CASSQHVGARSYGYTF | TGTGCCAGCAGTCAACATGTGGGAGCCCGGAGCTATGGCTACACCTTC
TRBD2 | TRBJ2-2 | many | 17 | TRBV7-2 | CASSFHAAGGNTGELFF | TGTGCCAGCAGCTTTCATGCAGCGGGAGGGAACACCGGGGAGCTGTTTTTT
TRBD1 | TRBJ1-5 | many | 15 | TRBV27 | CASRFTGGGNQPQHF | TGTGCCAGCAGATTCACAGGGGGAGGCAATCAGCCCCAGCATTTT
- | TRBJ1-4 | - | 15 | TRBV6-2/TRBV6-3 | CASSYSGGSREKLFF | TGTGCCAGCAGTTACAGCGGAGGGAGTCGTGAAAAACTGTTTTTT
- | TRBJ2-5 | many | 13 | TRBV6-1 | CASSPSPGETQYF | TGTGCCAGCAGCCCCTCCCCGGGGGAGACCCAGTACTTC
- | TRBJ2-7 | - | 14 | TRBV6-6 | CASRSGAGVYEQYF | TGTGCCAGCAGGTCCGGGGCGGGTGTATACGAGCAGTACTTC
- | TRBJ2-1 | once | 13 | TRBV5-5 | CASSLRISDEQFF | TGTGCCAGCAGCTTGCGTATCTCCGATGAGCAGTTCTTC
TRBD2 | TRBJ2-1 | many | 14 | TRBV20-1 | CSASISGMYNEQFF | TGCAGTGCTAGCATTAGCGGGATGTACAATGAGCAGTTCTTC
- | TRBJ1-3 | - | 16 | TRBV6-6 | CASRLFGAGLGNTIYF | TGTGCCAGCAGGCTTTTTGGCGCAGGGCTTGGAAACACCATATATTTT
- | TRBJ2-1 | - | 15 | TRBV7-2 | CASSLMGSREDEQFF | TGTGCCAGCAGCTTAATGGGGAGCCGGGAAGATGAGCAGTTCTTC
- | TRBJ2-2 | many | 15 | TRBV7-6 | CASSLAVTRSGELFF | TGTGCCAGCAGCTTAGCTGTGACTAGGTCCGGGGAGCTGTTTTTT
TRBD2 | TRBJ2-5 | many | 15 | TRBV4-1 | CASSPGLAGLETQYF | TGCGCCAGCAGCCCGGGACTAGCGGGACTAGAGACCCAGTACTTC
- | TRBJ2-7 | few | 14 | TRBV13 | CASSGQRAFSEQYF | TGTGCCAGCAGCGGGCAGAGGGCTTTCTCCGAGCAGTACTTC
TRBD2 | TRBJ2-7 | - | 14 | TRBV20-1 | CSAGRAGEVYEQYF | TGCAGTGCTGGCCGAGCGGGAGAAGTCTACGAGCAGTACTTC
- | TRBJ2-2 | many | 16 | TRBV19 | CASSSPGSFVSGELFF | TGTGCCAGTAGTTCCCCAGGGAGTTTCGTATCCGGGGAGCTGTTTTTT
TRBD2 | TRBJ2-7 | many | 15 | TRBV6-6 | CASSYVTSGSSEQYF | TGTGCCAGCAGTTACGTAACTAGCGGGAGCTCCGAGCAGTACTTC
TRBD2 | TRBJ2-3 | - | 15 | TRBV5-4 | CASSLPSGRVNEQYF | TGTGCCAGCAGCTTACCTAGCGGGAGGGTAAATGAGCAGTATTTT
TRBD1 | TRBJ1-5 | many | 14 | TRBV18 | CASSLTGGNQPQHF | TGTGCCAGCTCACTGACAGGGGGCAATCAGCCCCAGCATTTT
- | TRBJ2-1 | many | 17 | TRBV24-1 | CATSDPVGSSSYNEQFF | TGTGCCACCAGTGACCCGGTTGGTTCCAGCTCCTACAATGAGCAGTTCTTC